This TCR beta chain was sequenced in a study of T cell responses to AZD1222 COVID-19 vaccine. This clone was observed a single time. The antigen is not known. Sequencing was performed with immunoSEQ multiplex PCR; in TCRdb, only in-frame clones are kept and a portion is missing. The sample holds more than 100,000 clones, around 92% seen once. This CDR3 region has 16 residues. CDR1 and CDR2 (germline): KGHDR, SFDVKD. Trimming took off 3 bases at V and 3 bases at J, with 16 bases between the two ends. Findings and caveats of the study: Rises in breadth and depth of Spike-specific TCRs came after two AZD1222 doses. AZD1222 recipients seropositive at baseline numbered only five to seven.

The receptor's source is an adult who received the AZD1222 COVID-19 vaccine. The sample was peripheral blood, taken 28 days after the second AZD1222 dose. The V gene is TRBV24-1, the J gene TRBJ2-5; D possibly uses TRBD1 or TRBD2 (5 bases each). The CDR3 sequence is CATSDTGTETKETQYF. CDR3 DNA: TGTGCCACCAGTGATACCGGGACGGAGACTAAAGAGACCCAGTACTTC.